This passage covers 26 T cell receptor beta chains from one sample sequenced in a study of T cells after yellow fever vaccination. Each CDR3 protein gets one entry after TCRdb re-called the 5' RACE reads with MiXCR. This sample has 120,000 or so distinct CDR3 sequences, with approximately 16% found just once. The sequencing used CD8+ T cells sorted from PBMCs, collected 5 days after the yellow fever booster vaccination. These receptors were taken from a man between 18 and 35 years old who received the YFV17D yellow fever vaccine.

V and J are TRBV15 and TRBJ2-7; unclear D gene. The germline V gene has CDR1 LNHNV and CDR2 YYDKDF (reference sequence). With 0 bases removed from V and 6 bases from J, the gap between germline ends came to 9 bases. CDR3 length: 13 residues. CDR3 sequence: CATSRDLQPEQYF. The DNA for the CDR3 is TGTGCCACCAGCAGAGATCTCCAGCCCGAGCAGTACTTC. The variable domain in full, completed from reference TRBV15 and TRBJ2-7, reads DAMVIQNPRYQVTQFGKPVTLSCSQTLNHNVMYWYQQKSSQAPKLLFHYYDKDFNNEADTPDNFQSRRPNTSFCFLDIRSPGLGDTAMYLCATSRDLQPEQYFGPGTRLTVT.

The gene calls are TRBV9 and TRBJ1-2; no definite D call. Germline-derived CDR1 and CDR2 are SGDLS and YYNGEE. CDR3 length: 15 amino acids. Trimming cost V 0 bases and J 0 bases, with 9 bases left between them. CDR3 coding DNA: TGTGCCAGCAGCGTAGCAGGCAGCACTAACTATGGCTACACCTTC. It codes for CASSVAGSTNYGYTF.

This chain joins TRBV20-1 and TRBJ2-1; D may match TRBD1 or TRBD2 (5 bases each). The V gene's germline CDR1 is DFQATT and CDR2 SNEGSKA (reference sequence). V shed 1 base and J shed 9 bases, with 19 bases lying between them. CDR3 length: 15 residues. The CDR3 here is CSARVSGRGDREQFF. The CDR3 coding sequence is TGCAGTGCTAGAGTGTCGGGACGTGGGGACCGTGAGCAGTTCTTC.

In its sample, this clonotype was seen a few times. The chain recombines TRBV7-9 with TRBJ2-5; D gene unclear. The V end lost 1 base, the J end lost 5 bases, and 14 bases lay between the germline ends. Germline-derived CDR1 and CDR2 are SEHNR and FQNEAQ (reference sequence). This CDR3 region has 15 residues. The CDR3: CASSLDGYGVETQYF. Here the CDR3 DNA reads TGTGCCAGCAGCTTAGACGGATATGGGGTGGAGACCCAGTACTTC. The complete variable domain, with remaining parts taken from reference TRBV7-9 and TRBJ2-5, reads DTGVSQNPRHKITKRGQNVTFRCDPISEHNRLYWYRQTLGQGPEFLTYFQNEAQLEKSRLLSDRFSAERPKGSFSTLEIQRTEQGDSAMYLCASSLDGYGVETQYFGPGTRLLVL.

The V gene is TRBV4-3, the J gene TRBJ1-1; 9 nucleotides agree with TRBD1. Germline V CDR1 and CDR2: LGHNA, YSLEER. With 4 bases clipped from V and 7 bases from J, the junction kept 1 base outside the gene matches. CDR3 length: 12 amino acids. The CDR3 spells CASSRQGVEAFF. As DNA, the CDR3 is TGCGCCAGCAGCCGACAGGGGGTTGAAGCTTTCTTT.

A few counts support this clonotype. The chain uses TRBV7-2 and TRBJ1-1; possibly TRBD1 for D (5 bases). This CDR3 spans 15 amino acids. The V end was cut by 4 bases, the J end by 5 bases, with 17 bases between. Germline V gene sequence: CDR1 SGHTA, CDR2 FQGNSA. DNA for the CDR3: TGTGCCAGCAGCTCTGTCGGCAGGGTCGGTACTGAAGCTTTCTTT. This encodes CASSSVGRVGTEAFF. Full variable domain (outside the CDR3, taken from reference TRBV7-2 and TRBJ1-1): GAGVSQSPSNKVTEKGKDVELRCDPISGHTALYWYRQSLGQGLEFLIYFQGNSAPDKSGLPSDRFSAERTGGSVSTLTIQRTQQEDSAVYLCASSSVGRVGTEAFFGQGTRLTVV.

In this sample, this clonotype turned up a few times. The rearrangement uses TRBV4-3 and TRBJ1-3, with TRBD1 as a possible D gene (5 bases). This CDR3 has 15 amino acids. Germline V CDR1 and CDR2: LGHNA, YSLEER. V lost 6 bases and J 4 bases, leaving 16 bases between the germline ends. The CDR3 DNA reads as TGCGCCAGCAGTGCGGGCACAGGTGCAGGAAACACCATATATTTT. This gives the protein CASSAGTGAGNTIYF.

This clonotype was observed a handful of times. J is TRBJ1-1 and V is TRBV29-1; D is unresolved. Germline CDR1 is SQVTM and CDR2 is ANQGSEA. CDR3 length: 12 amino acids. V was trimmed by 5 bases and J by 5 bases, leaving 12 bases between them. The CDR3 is CSVSPTGTEAFF. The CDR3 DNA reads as TGCAGCGTTTCTCCGACGGGGACTGAAGCTTTCTTT.

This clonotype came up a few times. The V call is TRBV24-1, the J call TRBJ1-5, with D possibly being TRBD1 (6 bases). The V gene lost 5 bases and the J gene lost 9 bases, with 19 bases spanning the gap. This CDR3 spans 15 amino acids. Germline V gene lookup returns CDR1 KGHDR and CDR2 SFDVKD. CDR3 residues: CATSASGTLFGPQHF. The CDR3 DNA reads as TGTGCCACCAGTGCCTCCGGGACACTCTTTGGGCCCCAGCATTTT.

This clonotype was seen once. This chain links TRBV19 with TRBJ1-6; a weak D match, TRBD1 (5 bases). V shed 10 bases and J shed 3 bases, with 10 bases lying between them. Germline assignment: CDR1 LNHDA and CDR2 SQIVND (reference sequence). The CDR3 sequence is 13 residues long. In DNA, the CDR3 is TGTGCCACCGGGGACTTCTATAATTCACCCCTCCACTTT. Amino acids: CATGDFYNSPLHF.

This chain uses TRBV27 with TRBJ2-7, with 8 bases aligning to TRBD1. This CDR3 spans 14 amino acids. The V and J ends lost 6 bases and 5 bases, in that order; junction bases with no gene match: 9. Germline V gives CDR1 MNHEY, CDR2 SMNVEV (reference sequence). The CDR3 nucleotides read TGTGCCAGCAGCTGGACAGGGAGTTTGGACGAGCAGTACTTC. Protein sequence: CASSWTGSLDEQYF.

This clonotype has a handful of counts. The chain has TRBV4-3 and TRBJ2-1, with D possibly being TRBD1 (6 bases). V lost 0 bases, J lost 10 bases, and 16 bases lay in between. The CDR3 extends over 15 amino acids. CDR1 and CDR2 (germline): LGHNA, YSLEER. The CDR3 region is CASSQEEAGAIEQFF. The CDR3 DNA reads TGCGCCAGCAGCCAAGAGGAAGCAGGGGCAATCGAGCAGTTCTTC.

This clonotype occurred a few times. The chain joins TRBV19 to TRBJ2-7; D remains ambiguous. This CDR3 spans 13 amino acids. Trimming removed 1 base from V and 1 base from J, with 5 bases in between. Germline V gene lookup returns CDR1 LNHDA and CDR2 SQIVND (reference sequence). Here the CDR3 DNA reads TGTGCCAGTAGTATAGGCCAGTCCTACGAGCAGTACTTC. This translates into CASSIGQSYEQYF.

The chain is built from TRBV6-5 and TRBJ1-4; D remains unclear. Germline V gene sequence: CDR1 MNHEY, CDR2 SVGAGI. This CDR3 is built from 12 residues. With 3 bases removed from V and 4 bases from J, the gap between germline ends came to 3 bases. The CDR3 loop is CASSYLNEKLFF. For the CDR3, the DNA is TGTGCCAGCAGTTATCTTAATGAAAAACTGTTTTTT.

The CDR3 region has the DNA TGTGCCAGCAGCCCAGGGGCCGTATCATTCAATGAGCAGTTCTTC. The encoded protein is CASSPGAVSFNEQFF. This chain links TRBV7-7 with TRBJ2-1; the D gene is possibly TRBD1 (6 bases). The germline gives CDR1 SSHAT, CDR2 FNYEAQ (reference sequence). V shed 5 bases and J shed 6 bases, with 17 bases lying between them. This CDR3 contains 15 residues.

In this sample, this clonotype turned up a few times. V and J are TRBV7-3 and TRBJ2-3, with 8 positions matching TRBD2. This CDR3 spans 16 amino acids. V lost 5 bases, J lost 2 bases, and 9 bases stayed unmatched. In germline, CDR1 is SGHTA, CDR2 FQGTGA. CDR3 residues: CASSLMTGGATDTQYF. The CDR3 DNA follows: TGTGCCAGCAGCCTGATGACGGGGGGGGCCACAGATACGCAGTATTTT.

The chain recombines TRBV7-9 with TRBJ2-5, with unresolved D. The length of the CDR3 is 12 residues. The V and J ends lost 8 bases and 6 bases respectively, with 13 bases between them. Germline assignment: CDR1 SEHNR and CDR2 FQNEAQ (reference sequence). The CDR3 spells CASAPGPQTQYF. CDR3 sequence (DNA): TGTGCCAGCGCGCCGGGCCCCCAGACCCAGTACTTC.

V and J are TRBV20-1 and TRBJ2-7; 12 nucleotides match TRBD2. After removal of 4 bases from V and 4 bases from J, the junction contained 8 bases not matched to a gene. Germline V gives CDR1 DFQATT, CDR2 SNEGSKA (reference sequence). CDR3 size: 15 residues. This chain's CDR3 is CSAIGLAGRKYEQYF. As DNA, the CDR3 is TGCAGTGCTATAGGACTAGCGGGGCGAAAATACGAGCAGTACTTC.

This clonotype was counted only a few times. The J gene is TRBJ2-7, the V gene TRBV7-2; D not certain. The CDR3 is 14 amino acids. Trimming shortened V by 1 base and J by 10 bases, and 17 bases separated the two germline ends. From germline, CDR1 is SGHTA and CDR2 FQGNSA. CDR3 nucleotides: TGTGCCAGCAGCTTAGACTGGGTCGCCCGAGACCAGTACTTC. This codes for CASSLDWVARDQYF.

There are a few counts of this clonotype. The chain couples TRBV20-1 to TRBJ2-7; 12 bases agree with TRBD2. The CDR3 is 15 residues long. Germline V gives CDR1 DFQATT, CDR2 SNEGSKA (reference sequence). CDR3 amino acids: CSAYGTSGLSHEQYV. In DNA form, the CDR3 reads TGCAGTGCTTATGGGACTAGCGGGCTCTCCCACGAGCAGTACGTC.

This CDR3 is CSAMDGYTF. As DNA, the CDR3 is TGCAGTGCTATGGATGGCTACACCTTC. V usage is TRBV20-1 and J usage is TRBJ1-2; D uncertain. Trimming stripped 4 bases from V and 6 bases from J, with 3 bases between. The CDR3 contains 9 residues. Germline V gene sequence: CDR1 DFQATT, CDR2 SNEGSKA (reference sequence).

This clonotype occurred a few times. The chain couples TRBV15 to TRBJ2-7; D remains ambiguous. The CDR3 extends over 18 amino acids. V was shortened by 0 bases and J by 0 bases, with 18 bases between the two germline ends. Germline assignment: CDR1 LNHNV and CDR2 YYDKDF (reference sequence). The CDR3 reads CATSRDTEGQALSYEQYF. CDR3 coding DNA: TGTGCCACCAGCAGAGATACCGAAGGCCAGGCCCTCTCCTACGAGCAGTACTTC.

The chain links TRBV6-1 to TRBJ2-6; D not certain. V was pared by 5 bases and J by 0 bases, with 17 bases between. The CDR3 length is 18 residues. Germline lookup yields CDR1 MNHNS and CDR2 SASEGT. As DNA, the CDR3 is TGTGCCAGCAGTCTCCCCTTGAACAACCCCTCTGGGGCCAACGTCCTGACTTTC. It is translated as CASSLPLNNPSGANVLTF.

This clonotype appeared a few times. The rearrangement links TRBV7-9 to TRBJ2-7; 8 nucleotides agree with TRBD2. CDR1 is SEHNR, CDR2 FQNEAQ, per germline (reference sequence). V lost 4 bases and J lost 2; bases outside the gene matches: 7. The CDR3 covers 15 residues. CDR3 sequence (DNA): TGTGCCAGCAGCTCTGAGCGGGGGCCCCCCTACGAGCAGTACGTC. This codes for CASSSERGPPYEQYV.

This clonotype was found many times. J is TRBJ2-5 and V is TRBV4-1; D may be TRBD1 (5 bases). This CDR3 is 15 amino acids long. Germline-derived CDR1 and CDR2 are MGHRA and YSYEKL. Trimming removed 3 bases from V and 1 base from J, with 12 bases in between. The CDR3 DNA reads TGCGCCAGCAGCCATCTGGTAGGGGCCCAAGAGACCCAGTACTTC. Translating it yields CASSHLVGAQETQYF.

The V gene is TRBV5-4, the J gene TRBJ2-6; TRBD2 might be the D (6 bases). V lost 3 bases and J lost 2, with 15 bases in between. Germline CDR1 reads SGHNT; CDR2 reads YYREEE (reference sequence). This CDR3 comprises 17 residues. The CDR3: CASSSPVGEAGANVLTF. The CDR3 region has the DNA TGTGCCAGCAGCTCGCCTGTGGGGGAGGCTGGGGCCAACGTCCTGACTTTC.